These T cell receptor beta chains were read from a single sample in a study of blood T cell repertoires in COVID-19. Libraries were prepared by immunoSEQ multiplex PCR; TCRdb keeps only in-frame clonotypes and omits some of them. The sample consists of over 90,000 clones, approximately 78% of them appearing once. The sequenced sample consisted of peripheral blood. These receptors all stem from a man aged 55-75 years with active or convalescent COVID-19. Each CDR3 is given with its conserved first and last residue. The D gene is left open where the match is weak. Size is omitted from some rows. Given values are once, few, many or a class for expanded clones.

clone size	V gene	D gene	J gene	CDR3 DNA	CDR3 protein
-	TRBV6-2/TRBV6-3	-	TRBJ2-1	TGTGCCAGCAGCCGCCGGAGGGCCGAGGGTGAGCAGTTCTTC	CASSRRRAEGEQFF
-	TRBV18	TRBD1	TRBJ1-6	TGTGCCAGCTCACCGGACAGGCGAAATTCACCCCTCCACTTT	CASSPDRRNSPLHF
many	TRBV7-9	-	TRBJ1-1	TGTGCCAGCAGCTCCTCGACAGGACCGGTGGCTGAAGCTTTCTTT	CASSSSTGPVAEAFF
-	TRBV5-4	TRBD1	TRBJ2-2	TGTGCCACCTCCTGGGTAGGGGGCAACACCGGGGAGCTGTTTTTT	CATSWVGGNTGELFF
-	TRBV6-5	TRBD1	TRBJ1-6	TGTGCCAGCAGGGCACAGGGGGCGGAATCACCCCTCCACTTT	CASRAQGAESPLHF
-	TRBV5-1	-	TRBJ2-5	TGCGCCAGCAGCTTACGAGGGGAGGCCAAAGAGACCCAGTACTTC	CASSLRGEAKETQYF
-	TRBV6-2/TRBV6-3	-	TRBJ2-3	TGTGCCAGCAGTTCATATCCCGGGACAAGCGGCAACTGGGCCACAGATACGCAGTATTTT	CASSSYPGTSGNWATDTQYF
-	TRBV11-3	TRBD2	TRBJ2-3	TGTGCCAGCAGCCGGGGGGCAGATACGCAGTATTTT	CASSRGADTQYF
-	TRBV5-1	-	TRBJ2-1	TGCGCCAGCAGCTTGGACGGGAATGAGCAGTTCTTC	CASSLDGNEQFF
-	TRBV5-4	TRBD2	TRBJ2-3	TGTGCCAGCAGCTCCGCAACGCTAGCGGGAGAAGATACGCAGTATTTT	CASSSATLAGEDTQYF
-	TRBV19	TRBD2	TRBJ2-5	TGTGCCAGTAGTGGACGGGCCGGGACTAGCGGGAGGGGGAGGCGAGAGACCCAGTACTTC	CASSGRAGTSGRGRRETQYF
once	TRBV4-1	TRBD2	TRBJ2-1	TGCGCCAGCAGTACAAACCCGACTAGCGGGGAGCAGTTCTTC	CASSTNPTSGEQFF
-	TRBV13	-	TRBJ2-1	TGTGCCAGCAGCTTCCCCACAGGGAATCGGTACAATGAGCAGTTCTTC	CASSFPTGNRYNEQFF
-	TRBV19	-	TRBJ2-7	TGTGCCAGTAAGTCCCGGCGGAGCTCCTACGAGCAGTACTTC	CASKSRRSSYEQYF
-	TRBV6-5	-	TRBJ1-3	TGTGCCAGCAGTTTAGACAGCTCCTCTGGAAACACCATATATTTT	CASSLDSSSGNTIYF
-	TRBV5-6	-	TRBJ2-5	TGTGCCAGCAGCTCGACAGTCAGCAAGACCCAGTACTTC	CASSSTVSKTQYF
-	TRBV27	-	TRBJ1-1	TGTGCCAGCGGGAAACAGGGTGAAGAAGCTTTCTTT	CASGKQGEEAFF
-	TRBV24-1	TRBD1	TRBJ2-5	TGTGCCACCAGTGACCCCGGGACAGGGGGAGTGACCCAGTACTTC	CATSDPGTGGVTQYF
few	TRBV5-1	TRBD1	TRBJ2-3	TGCGCCAGCAGCCCGGGACAGATAACTAGCACAGATACGCAGTATTTT	CASSPGQITSTDTQYF
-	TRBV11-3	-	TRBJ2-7	TGTGCCAGCAGCAACGAGAGAGCACGCCCCTACGAGCAGTACTTC	CASSNERARPYEQYF
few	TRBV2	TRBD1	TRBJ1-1	TGTGCCAGCAGCCGGGACAGGGACCTCAACACTGAAGCTTTCTTT	CASSRDRDLNTEAFF
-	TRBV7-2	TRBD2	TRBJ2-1	TGTGCCAGCAGCTTAGCACGGACTAGCGGGAGCATTGAGCAGTTCTTC	CASSLARTSGSIEQFF
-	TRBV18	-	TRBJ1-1	TGTGCCAGCTCACCCGTGAGTCCGGGTGAGGTCAACACTGAAGCTTTCTTT	CASSPVSPGEVNTEAFF
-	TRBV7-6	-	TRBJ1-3	TGTGCCAGCAGCTTTGACAGAGGAAACACCATATATTTT	CASSFDRGNTIYF
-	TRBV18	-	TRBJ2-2	TGTGCCAGCTCACCCGGACAGTCCACCGGGGAGCTGTTTTTT	CASSPGQSTGELFF
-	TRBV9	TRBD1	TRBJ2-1	TGTGCCAGCAGCGCCGGGGGACAGGGGCGTATGAATGAGCAGTTCTTC	CASSAGGQGRMNEQFF
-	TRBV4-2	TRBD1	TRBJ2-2	TGTGCCAGCAGCCAAGATTTAGGCGTCCGGACAGGCACCGGGGAGCTGTTTTTT	CASSQDLGVRTGTGELFF
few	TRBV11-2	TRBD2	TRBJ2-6	TGTGCCAGCAGCTTAGGGACTAGCGGGAGTCCCGGGGCCAACGTCCTGACTTTC	CASSLGTSGSPGANVLTF
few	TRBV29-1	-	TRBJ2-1	TGCAGCGTTTCCCAGCGGTACAATGAGCAGTTCTTC	CSVSQRYNEQFF
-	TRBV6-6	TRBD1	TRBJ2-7	TGTGCCAGCAGTCAGAGAGACAGGGCCAACGAGCAGTACTTC	CASSQRDRANEQYF
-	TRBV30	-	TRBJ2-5	TGTGCCTGGGCCAGGGGGAGGGAGACCCAGTACTTC	CAWARGRETQYF
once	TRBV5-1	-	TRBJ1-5	TGCGCCAGCAGCTTGGGTCCAGGCGCCAATCAGCCCCAGCATTTT	CASSLGPGANQPQHF
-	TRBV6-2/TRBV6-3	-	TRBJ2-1	TGTGCCAGCAGTTACTCGTCTAGCTTACACATCGAGCAGTTCTTC	CASSYSSSLHIEQFF
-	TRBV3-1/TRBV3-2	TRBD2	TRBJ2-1	TGTGCCAGCAGCCAAATGACTAGCGGATTATCTCCTTTTTTCTTC	CASSQMTSGLSPFFF
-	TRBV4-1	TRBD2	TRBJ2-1	TGCGCCAGCAGCCAAGATAGCGGGAGGGACGAGCAGTTCTTC	CASSQDSGRDEQFF
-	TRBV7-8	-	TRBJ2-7	TGTGCCAGCAGCCCAAGACAGACCTTATACGAGCAGTACTTC	CASSPRQTLYEQYF
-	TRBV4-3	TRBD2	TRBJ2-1	TGCGCCAGCAGCCGAACCGGGACTAGCAACAATGAGCAGTTCTTC	CASSRTGTSNNEQFF
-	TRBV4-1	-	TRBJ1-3	TGCGCCAGCAGCCAAGGGACAGTTCGAGGAAACACCATATATTTT	CASSQGTVRGNTIYF
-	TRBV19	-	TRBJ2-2	TGTGCCAGTAGACAGGTGGGGAACACCGGGGAGCTGTTTTTT	CASRQVGNTGELFF
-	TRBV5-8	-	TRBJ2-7	TGTGCCAGCAGCCTCGGTGATCTGTCTTACGAGCAGTACTTC	CASSLGDLSYEQYF
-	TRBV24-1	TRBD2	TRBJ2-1	TGTGCCACCAGTCAGCTAGCGGGGAATGAGCAGTTCTTC	CATSQLAGNEQFF
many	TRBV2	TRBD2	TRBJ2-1	TGTGCCAGCAGTGAGGGGGGGAACAATGAGCAGTTCTTC	CASSEGGNNEQFF
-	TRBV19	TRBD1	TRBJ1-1	TGTGCCAGTAGTTATTTTACAGGGGAAACTGAAGCTTTCTTT	CASSYFTGETEAFF
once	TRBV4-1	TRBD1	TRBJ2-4	TGCGCCAGCAGCCAGGGATTGGGACAGCCAGGTCCACTAGCCAAAAACATTCAGTACTTC	CASSQGLGQPGPLAKNIQYF
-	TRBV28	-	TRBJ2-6	TGTGCCAGCAAGGTCGCAGGTCTATCTGGGGCCAACGTCCTGACTTTC	CASKVAGLSGANVLTF
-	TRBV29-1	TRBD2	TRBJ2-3	TGCAGCGTTCCACTAGCGTCGGATACGCAGTATTTT	CSVPLASDTQYF
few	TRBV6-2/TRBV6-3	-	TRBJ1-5	TGTGCCAGCAGTTATGAACAGTATAGCAATCAGCCCCAGCATTTT	CASSYEQYSNQPQHF
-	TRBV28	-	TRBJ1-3	TGTGCCAGCAGCCCACAGGGAAACACCATATATTTT	CASSPQGNTIYF
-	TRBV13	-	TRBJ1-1	TGTGCCAGCAGCTTAGACCTCGGGAAGGTTAACACTGAAGCTTTCTTT	CASSLDLGKVNTEAFF
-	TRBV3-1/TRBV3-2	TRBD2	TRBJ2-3	TGTGCCAGCAGCCAAGCAGCGGGAGGTATTACAGATACGCAGTATTTT	CASSQAAGGITDTQYF
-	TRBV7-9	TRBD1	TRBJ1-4	TGTGCCAGCAGCTCGCAGGGGGGTAATGAAAAACTGTTTTTT	CASSSQGGNEKLFF
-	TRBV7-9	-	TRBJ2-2	TGTGCCAGCAGCTTGGAGGACGGGAACACCGGGGAGCTGTTTTTT	CASSLEDGNTGELFF